The rows below give T cell receptor beta chains drawn from one sample of a study of technical replicates of blood from a few donors. TCRdb's table, derived via immunoSEQ multiplex PCR, lists solely in-frame clones and lacks some. The table has tens of thousands of clones, just over 90% seen once. The source material was T cells isolated from PBMCs. These receptors were obtained from a human donor in good health. Each CDR3 is given with its conserved first and last residue. A D gene is named only where the DNA matches it firmly. Only some rows state a clone size, as once, few, many or a class for expanded clones.

clone size	V gene	D gene	J gene	CDR3 protein	CDR3 DNA
.	TRBV11-2	.	TRBJ1-2	CASSFPQGYGYTF	TGTGCCAGCAGCTTTCCTCAGGGTTATGGCTACACCTTC
few	TRBV11-2	.	TRBJ1-1	CASSSSGTGDSEAFF	TGTGCCAGCAGCTCCTCAGGGACTGGGGACTCGGAAGCTTTCTTT
.	TRBV19	.	TRBJ1-5	CASSIVGEAGNQPQHF	TGTGCCAGTAGTATAGTGGGTGAAGCGGGCAATCAGCCCCAGCATTTT
.	TRBV30	TRBD2	TRBJ2-3	CAWSAYLGTSGGRSDTQYF	TGTGCCTGGAGTGCGTATCTAGGGACTAGCGGGGGGCGATCGGATACGCAGTATTTT
.	TRBV11-3	TRBD1	TRBJ1-2	CASSPGGKANYGYTF	TGTGCCAGCAGCCCAGGGGGTAAAGCTAACTATGGCTACACCTTC
.	TRBV5-1	.	TRBJ2-2	CASSLTYLNTGELFF	TGCGCCAGCAGCTTGACCTATTTGAACACCGGGGAGCTGTTTTTT
few	TRBV9	.	TRBJ1-1	CASSATVVTEAFF	TGTGCCAGCAGCGCCACAGTGGTCACTGAAGCTTTCTTT
once	TRBV7-9	TRBD1	TRBJ1-1	CASSQSGGLNTEAFF	TGTGCCAGCAGCCAGTCAGGGGGTCTGAACACTGAAGCTTTCTTT
.	TRBV28	.	TRBJ1-1	CASSPRALPEAFF	TGTGCCAGCAGTCCGAGGGCTTTACCTGAAGCTTTCTTT
.	TRBV4-1	.	TRBJ1-5	CASSQDYGNQPQHF	TGCGCCAGCAGCCAAGATTATGGCAATCAGCCCCAGCATTTT
.	TRBV4-1	.	TRBJ1-2	CASSQESLSYGYTF	TGCGCCAGCAGCCAAGAATCCCTGAGCTATGGCTACACCTTC
.	TRBV5-1	TRBD1	TRBJ2-2	CASSPDRANTGELFF	TGCGCCAGCAGCCCCGACAGGGCCAACACCGGGGAGCTGTTTTTT
.	TRBV14	.	TRBJ2-7	CASSQVGGIHEQYF	TGTGCCAGCAGCCAAGTCGGGGGAATCCACGAGCAGTACTTC
once	TRBV19	.	TRBJ2-3	CASSILDTDTQYF	TGTGCCAGTAGTATTCTAGACACAGATACGCAGTATTTT
.	TRBV5-1	TRBD1	TRBJ2-5	CASSLLGIARQGQETQYF	TGCGCCAGCAGCTTGCTCGGGATAGCGCGACAGGGCCAAGAGACCCAGTACTTC
.	TRBV29-1	TRBD1	TRBJ2-7	CSALPGGSYEQYF	TGCAGCGCGCTTCCAGGGGGCTCTTACGAGCAGTACTTC
once	TRBV7-9	.	TRBJ1-1	CASSLIGGSTEAFF	TGTGCCAGCAGCTTAATCGGGGGGTCGACTGAAGCTTTCTTT
.	TRBV9	.	TRBJ1-6	CASSVGSSSPLHF	TGTGCCAGCAGCGTAGGCTCCAGTTCACCCCTCCACTTT
.	TRBV10-1	.	TRBJ2-3	CASSELQGSTQYF	TGCGCCAGCAGTGAGTTACAGGGAAGTACGCAGTATTTT
once	TRBV6-5	TRBD2	TRBJ2-1	CASRQTSGEQFF	TGTGCCAGCAGACAGACTAGCGGTGAGCAGTTCTTC
once	TRBV11-2	.	TRBJ1-5	CASSLGVWQPQHF	TGTGCCAGCAGCTTAGGCGTATGGCAGCCCCAGCATTTT
.	TRBV19	.	TRBJ2-2	CASSTRTNTGELFF	TGTGCCAGTAGTACCCGGACTAACACCGGGGAGCTGTTTTTT
.	TRBV28	.	TRBJ2-1	CASSPETHPPNNEQFF	TGTGCCAGCAGTCCAGAAACCCACCCACCGAACAATGAGCAGTTCTTC
few	TRBV7-3	TRBD1	TRBJ1-1	CASRRTGGTEAFF	TGTGCCAGCAGACGGACAGGGGGAACTGAAGCTTTCTTT
.	TRBV28	TRBD1	TRBJ2-1	CASSRTGDKGNEQFF	TGTGCCAGCAGCCGAACAGGGGATAAAGGCAATGAGCAGTTCTTC
.	TRBV19	TRBD1	TRBJ2-5	CASSIGGTGPVDGTQYF	TGTGCCAGTAGTATAGGGGGGACAGGTCCGGTGGATGGTACCCAGTACTTC
.	TRBV28	.	TRBJ1-2	CASSPWPGSYGYTF	TGTGCCAGCAGTCCCTGGCCCGGGAGCTATGGCTACACCTTC
.	TRBV28	.	TRBJ2-3	CATSLALAHNIHTDTQYF	TGTGCCACCTCCCTGGCCCTAGCCCACAACATTCACACAGATACGCAGTATTTT
.	TRBV5-1	.	TRBJ2-5	CASSIYNTPAQETQYF	TGCGCCAGCAGCATATACAACACCCCTGCCCAAGAGACCCAGTACTTC
.	TRBV9	TRBD2	TRBJ2-5	CASSVDPSGGETQYF	TGTGCCAGCAGCGTAGACCCTAGCGGGGGAGAGACCCAGTACTTC
.	TRBV28	.	TRBJ1-1	CASSPVGGDTEAFF	TGTGCCAGCAGTCCCGTCGGGGGGGACACTGAAGCTTTCTTT
few	TRBV5-1	.	TRBJ1-1	CASSLSDSTEAFF	TGCGCCAGCAGCTTAAGCGACAGCACTGAAGCTTTCTTT
.	TRBV7-6	TRBD1	TRBJ1-5	CASSSRSFDRAGYSNQPQHF	TGTGCCAGCAGCTCAAGGTCTTTCGACAGGGCGGGTTATAGCAATCAGCCCCAGCATTTT
.	TRBV11-3	.	TRBJ2-1	CASSFGSPYNEQFF	TGTGCCAGCAGTTTCGGGAGCCCCTACAATGAGCAGTTCTTC
.	TRBV4-1	.	TRBJ1-2	CASSQGLTGRRDDGYTF	TGCGCCAGCAGCCAAGGGTTGACGGGGAGAAGGGATGATGGCTACACCTTC
.	TRBV29-1	TRBD2	TRBJ2-5	CSAIGLAELQTQYF	TGCAGCGCCATAGGACTAGCGGAGTTGCAGACCCAGTACTTC
.	TRBV9	.	TRBJ1-1	CASRGGVNTEAFF	TGTGCCAGCAGGGGGGGGGTAAACACTGAAGCTTTCTTT
.	TRBV7-8	.	TRBJ1-5	CASSLAGGAGQPQHF	TGTGCCAGCAGCTTAGCTGGGGGGGCAGGTCAGCCCCAGCATTTT
.	TRBV7-9	.	TRBJ2-7	CATKDRFSYEQYF	TGTGCCACCAAAGACAGGTTCTCCTACGAGCAGTACTTC
.	TRBV21-1	.	TRBJ2-2	CASPLAGGTTGELFF	TGTGCCAGCCCACTAGCGGGGGGGACCACCGGGGAGCTGTTTTTT
.	TRBV6-6	TRBD2	TRBJ2-1	CASSAGLAGVINEQFF	TGTGCCAGCAGCGCAGGACTAGCGGGAGTCATCAATGAGCAGTTCTTC
.	TRBV7-9	TRBD1	TRBJ2-5	CASSLTGGGRETQYF	TGTGCCAGCAGCTTAACAGGGGGCGGACGGGAGACCCAGTACTTC
.	TRBV5-5	.	TRBJ1-5	CASSWGTSGQPQHF	TGTGCCAGCAGCTGGGGGACATCTGGTCAGCCCCAGCATTTT
.	TRBV7-9	.	TRBJ1-2	CASSGGAGKRYGYTF	TGTGCCAGCAGCGGGGGGGCCGGGAAGAGGTATGGCTACACCTTC
.	TRBV7-9	.	TRBJ2-3	CASSFADNPSGDTQYF	TGTGCCAGCAGCTTTGCGGACAACCCTTCCGGTGATACGCAGTATTTT
.	TRBV11-2	.	TRBJ2-7	CASSLDIEDLTYEQYF	TGTGCCAGCAGCTTAGATATTGAGGACTTAACCTACGAGCAGTACTTC
.	TRBV7-9	.	TRBJ1-4	CASSAKGLGRNEKLFF	TGTGCCAGCAGCGCGAAGGGACTGGGGCGGAATGAAAAACTGTTTTTT
.	TRBV19	TRBD2	TRBJ2-1	CASTPLAGGNNEQFF	TGTGCCAGTACCCCTCTAGCGGGAGGGAACAATGAGCAGTTCTTC
.	TRBV28	.	TRBJ2-5	CASSTPQGPQETQYF	TGTGCCAGCAGTACACCGCAGGGCCCCCAAGAGACCCAGTACTTC
.	TRBV13	TRBD2	TRBJ2-3	CASSLGAGGRETDTQYF	TGTGCCAGCAGCCTAGGGGCGGGGGGGCGTGAAACAGATACGCAGTATTTT
.	TRBV19	.	TRBJ1-1	CASRWPGGRDTEAFF	TGTGCCAGTCGTTGGCCGGGAGGTAGGGACACTGAAGCTTTCTTT
.	TRBV2	.	TRBJ2-7	CASSHFPLPDGTYEQYF	TGTGCCAGCAGTCACTTCCCCCTTCCAGACGGGACCTACGAGCAGTACTTC
.	TRBV10-1	TRBD1	TRBJ2-1	CASSRTQRDRGDNEQFF	TGCGCCAGCAGTAGAACCCAACGGGACAGGGGCGACAATGAGCAGTTCTTC
.	TRBV28	TRBD1	TRBJ1-4	CASSSLTGEAEKLFF	TGTGCCAGCAGTTCCCTGACAGGGGAGGCTGAAAAACTGTTTTTT
.	TRBV4-2	TRBD1	TRBJ1-2	CASSLDVGQAVYGYTF	TGTGCCAGCAGCCTGGACGTCGGACAGGCAGTCTATGGCTACACCTTC
.	TRBV6-4	TRBD1	TRBJ2-1	CASSDLDRGLYNEQFF	TGTGCCAGCAGTGATCTCGACAGGGGTCTCTACAATGAGCAGTTCTTC
.	TRBV28	.	TRBJ2-7	CASTLPGSYEQYF	TGTGCCAGCACCCTCCCCGGGAGCTACGAGCAGTACTTC
.	TRBV7-3	.	TRBJ1-1	CASSRGQNTEAFF	TGTGCCAGCAGTAGGGGCCAGAACACTGAAGCTTTCTTT
.	TRBV9	TRBD2	TRBJ2-1	CASSVDWRGGPNEQFF	TGTGCCAGCAGCGTAGATTGGCGGGGGGGCCCCAATGAGCAGTTCTTC